These 2 T cell receptor beta chains originate from one sample sequenced in a study of naive and memory T cell subsets. Which antigens these TCRs recognize remains unknown. The beta constant-region primer was an equimolar mix of two oligonucleotides covering TRBC1 and TRBC2. Ligated cDNA was amplified by four rounds of PCR with nested alpha and beta constant-region primers and SP2. TCRdb redid the calling of the UMI-ligation and nested PCR reads with MiXCR, one entry per CDR3 protein. This sample carries 150,000 or so distinct CDR3 sequences, roughly 20% of them seen once, and the ten largest clones take about 0.11%. The study, taken as a whole, reports: Naive repertoires, especially CD8, held a few larger clonotypes, possibly memory cells re-expressing CD45RA.

The sequencing input was naive CD4+ T cells from blood. The source is a human donor in good health.

This chain joins TRBV12-3 or TRBV12-4 and TRBJ2-6, with TRBD2 matching 8 bases. The CDR3 consists of 19 residues. Germline trimming cut 4 bases from V and 0 bases from J; bases unmatched to any gene: 11. The CDR3 here is CASSSSGGFSSSGANVLTF. The CDR3 DNA follows: TGTGCCAGCAGTTCCAGCGGGGGTTTTTCTTCCTCTGGGGCCAACGTCCTGACTTTC.

CDR3 in amino acids: CASSPRDRVAYGYTF. The CDR3 DNA reads TGCGCCAGCAGCCCCAGAGACCGGGTGGCCTATGGCTACACCTTC. V is TRBV4-3 and J is TRBJ1-2; D call uncertain. The germline CDR1 and CDR2 sequences are LGHNA and YSLEER. This CDR3 contains 15 residues. The germline V and J ends were trimmed by 4 bases and 4 bases, with 16 bases remaining between them.